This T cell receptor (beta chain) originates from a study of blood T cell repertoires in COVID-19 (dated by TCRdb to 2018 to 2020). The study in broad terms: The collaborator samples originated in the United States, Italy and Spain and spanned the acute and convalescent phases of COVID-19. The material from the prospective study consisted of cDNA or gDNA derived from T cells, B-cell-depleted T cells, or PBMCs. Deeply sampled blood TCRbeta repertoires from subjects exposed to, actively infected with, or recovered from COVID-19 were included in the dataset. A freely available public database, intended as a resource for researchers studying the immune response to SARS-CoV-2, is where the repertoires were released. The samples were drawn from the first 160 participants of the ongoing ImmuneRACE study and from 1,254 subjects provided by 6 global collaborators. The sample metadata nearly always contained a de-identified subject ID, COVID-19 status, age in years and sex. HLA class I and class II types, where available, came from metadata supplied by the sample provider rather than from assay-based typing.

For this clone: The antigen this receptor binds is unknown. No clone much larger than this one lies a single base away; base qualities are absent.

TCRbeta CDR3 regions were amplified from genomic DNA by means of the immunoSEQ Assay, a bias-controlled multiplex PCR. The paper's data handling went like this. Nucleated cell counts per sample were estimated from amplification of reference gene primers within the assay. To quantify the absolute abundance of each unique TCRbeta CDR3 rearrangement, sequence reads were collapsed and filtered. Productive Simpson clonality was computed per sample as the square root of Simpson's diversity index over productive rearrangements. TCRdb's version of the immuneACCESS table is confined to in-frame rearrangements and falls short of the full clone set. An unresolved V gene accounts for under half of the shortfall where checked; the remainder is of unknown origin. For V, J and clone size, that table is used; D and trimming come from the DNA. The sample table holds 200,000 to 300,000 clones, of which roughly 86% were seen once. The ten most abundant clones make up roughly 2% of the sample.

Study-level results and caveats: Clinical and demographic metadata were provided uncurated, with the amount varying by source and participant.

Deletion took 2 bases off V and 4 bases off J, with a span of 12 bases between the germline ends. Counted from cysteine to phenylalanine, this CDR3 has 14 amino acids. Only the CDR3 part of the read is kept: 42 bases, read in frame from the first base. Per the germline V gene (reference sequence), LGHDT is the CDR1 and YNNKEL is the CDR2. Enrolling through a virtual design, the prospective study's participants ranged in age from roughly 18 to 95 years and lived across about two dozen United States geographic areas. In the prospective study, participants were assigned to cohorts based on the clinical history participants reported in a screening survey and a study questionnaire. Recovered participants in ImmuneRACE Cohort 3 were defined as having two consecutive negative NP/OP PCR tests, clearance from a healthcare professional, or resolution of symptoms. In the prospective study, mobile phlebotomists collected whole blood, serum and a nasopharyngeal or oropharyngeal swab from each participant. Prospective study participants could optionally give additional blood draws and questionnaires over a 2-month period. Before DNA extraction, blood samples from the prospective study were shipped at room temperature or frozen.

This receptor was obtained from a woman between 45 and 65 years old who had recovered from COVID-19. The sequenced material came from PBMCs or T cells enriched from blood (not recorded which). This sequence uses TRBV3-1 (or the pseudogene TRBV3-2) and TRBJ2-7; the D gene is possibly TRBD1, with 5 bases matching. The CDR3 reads CASSQRGGPYEQYF. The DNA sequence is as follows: TGTGCCAGCAGCCAAAGGGGTGGACCGTACGAGCAGTACTTC.